This T cell receptor (beta chain) derives from a study of molecular identifiers for immune sequencing clone quantification. TCRdb passed the PCR reads through MiXCR, listing each CDR3 protein once. Of 490,000 or so distinct CDR3 sequences listed, about a fifth are singletons. V was cut by 7 bases and J by 4 bases, with 21 bases left in between. The CDR3 runs to 17 residues. Germline loops: CDR1 KGHDR, CDR2 SFDVKD. This clonotype was picked up a small number of times. Its antigen is still unknown. General study results and limits: In cases of identical TCR molecules sharing a barcode, highly expanded clone sizes could be underestimated.

RNA fractions of 10%, 30% or 50% and about 18,000 to 1,000,000 sorted cells were the source of naive CD8 libraries. Sorting captured naive CD8 T cells as CD8+CD4-CCR7+CD45RA+. The chain couples TRBV24-1 to TRBJ2-2; TRBD1 is a possible D gene (6 bases). Sequenced material: naive CD8+ T cells from blood, with Jurkat cell RNA spiked in. Sample subset: FACS-sorted CD8+CD4-CCR7+CD45RA+ naive T cells. The TCR was taken from a human donor in good health. Some libraries in this study had Jurkat cell RNA spiked in. The CDR3 DNA follows: TGTGCCACCAGCCTCTCACCCTACAGGGTCGGCACCGGGGAGCTGTTTTTT. Translated: CATSLSPYRVGTGELFF.